This note documents a single T cell receptor (beta chain) sequence. These data belong to a study of blood T cell repertoires in COVID-19. Overall study: Acute-phase and convalescent COVID-19 samples originated in the United States, Italy and Spain.

In the study's own analysis: Quantification of nucleated cells was approximated via reference gene primer amplification. Only in-frame clones appear in the TCRdb table, and some are missing; sequencing was by immunoSEQ multiplex PCR. V, J and clone size are taken as reported in that table, and D and trimming were inferred from the DNA itself. The sample lists 350,000 to 450,000 clones, 85% occurring once. Sequencing was performed on peripheral blood. The source of this sequence is a young woman with acute or convalescent COVID-19.

The CDR3, as DNA: TGTGCCATCACGAGAGGGATCGACTATGGCTACACCTTC. Amino acid sequence: CAITRGIDYGYTF. The chain combines TRBV10-3 with TRBJ1-2; no reliable D call. V was pared by 7 bases and J by 3 bases, with 12 bases between. Germline assignment: CDR1 ENHRY and CDR2 SYGVKD. The CDR3 length is 13 residues.